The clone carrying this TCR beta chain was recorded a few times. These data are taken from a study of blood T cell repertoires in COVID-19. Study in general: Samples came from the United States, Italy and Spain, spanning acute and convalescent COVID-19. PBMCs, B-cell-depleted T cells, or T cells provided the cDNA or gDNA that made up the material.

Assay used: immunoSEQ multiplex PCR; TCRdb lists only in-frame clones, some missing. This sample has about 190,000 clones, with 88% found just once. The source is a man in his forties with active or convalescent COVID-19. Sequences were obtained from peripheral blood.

The CDR3 sequence: CASSVGPDRDEQYF. As DNA, the CDR3 is TGTGCCAGCAGCGTAGGACCTGACAGGGACGAGCAGTACTTC. The chain carries TRBV9 and TRBJ2-7; 7 positions agree with TRBD1. Trimming removed 0 bases from V and 5 bases from J; junction bases left unmatched: 5. Germline V CDR1 and CDR2: SGDLS, YYNGEE. This CDR3 is 14 amino acids long.